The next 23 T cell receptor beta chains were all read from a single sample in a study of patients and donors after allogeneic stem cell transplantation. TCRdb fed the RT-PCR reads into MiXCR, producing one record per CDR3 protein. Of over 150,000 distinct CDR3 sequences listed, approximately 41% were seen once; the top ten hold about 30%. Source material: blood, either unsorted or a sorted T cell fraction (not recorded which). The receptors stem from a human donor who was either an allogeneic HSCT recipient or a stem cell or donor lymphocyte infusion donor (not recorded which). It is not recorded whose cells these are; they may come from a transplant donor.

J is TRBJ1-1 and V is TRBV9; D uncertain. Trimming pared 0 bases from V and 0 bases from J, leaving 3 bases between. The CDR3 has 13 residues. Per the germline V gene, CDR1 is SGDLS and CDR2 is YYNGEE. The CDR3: CASSVDVNTEAFF. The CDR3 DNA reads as TGTGCCAGCAGCGTAGACGTGAACACTGAAGCTTTCTTT.

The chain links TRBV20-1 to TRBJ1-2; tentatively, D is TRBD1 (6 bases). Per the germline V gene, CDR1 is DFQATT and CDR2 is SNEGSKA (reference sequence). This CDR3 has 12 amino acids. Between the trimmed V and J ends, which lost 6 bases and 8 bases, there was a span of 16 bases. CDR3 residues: CSAAHRDRGYTF. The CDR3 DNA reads TGCAGTGCAGCACACAGGGACCGGGGCTACACCTTC.

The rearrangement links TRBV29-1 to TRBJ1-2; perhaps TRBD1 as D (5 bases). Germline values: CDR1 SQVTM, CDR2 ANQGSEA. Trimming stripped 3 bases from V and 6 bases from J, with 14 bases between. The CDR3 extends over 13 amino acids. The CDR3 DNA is TGCAGCGTTGACCGGCAGGGCATGAATGGCTACACCTTC. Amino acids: CSVDRQGMNGYTF. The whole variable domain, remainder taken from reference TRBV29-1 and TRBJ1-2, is SAVISQKPSRDICQRGTSLTIQCQVDSQVTMMFWYRQQPGQSLTLIATANQGSEATYESGFVIDKFPISRPNLTFSTLTVSNMSPEDSSIYLCSVDRQGMNGYTFGSGTRLTVV.

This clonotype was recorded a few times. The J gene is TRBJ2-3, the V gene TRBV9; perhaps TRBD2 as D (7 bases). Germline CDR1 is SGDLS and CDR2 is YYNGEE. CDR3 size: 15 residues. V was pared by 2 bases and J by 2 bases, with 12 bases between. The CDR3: CASSVGGPATDTQYF. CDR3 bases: TGTGCCAGCAGCGTGGGGGGGCCCGCCACAGATACGCAGTATTTT.

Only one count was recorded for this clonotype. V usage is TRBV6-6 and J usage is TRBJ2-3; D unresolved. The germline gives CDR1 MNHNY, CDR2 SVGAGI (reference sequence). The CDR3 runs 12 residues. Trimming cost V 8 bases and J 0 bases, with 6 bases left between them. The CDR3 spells CASGFSTDTQYF. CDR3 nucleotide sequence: TGTGCCAGCGGCTTTAGCACAGATACGCAGTATTTT.

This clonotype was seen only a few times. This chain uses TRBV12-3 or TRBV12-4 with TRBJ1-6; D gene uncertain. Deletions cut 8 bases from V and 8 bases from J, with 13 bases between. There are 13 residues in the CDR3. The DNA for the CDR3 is TGTGCCAGCGCGTCCCACATGGATTCACCCCTCCACTTT. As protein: CASASHMDSPLHF.

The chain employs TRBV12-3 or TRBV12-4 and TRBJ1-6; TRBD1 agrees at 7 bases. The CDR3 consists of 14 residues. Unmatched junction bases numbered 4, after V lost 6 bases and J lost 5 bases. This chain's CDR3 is CASSPGQDNSPLHF. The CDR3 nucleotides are TGTGCCAGCAGCCCCGGACAGGATAATTCACCCCTCCACTTT.

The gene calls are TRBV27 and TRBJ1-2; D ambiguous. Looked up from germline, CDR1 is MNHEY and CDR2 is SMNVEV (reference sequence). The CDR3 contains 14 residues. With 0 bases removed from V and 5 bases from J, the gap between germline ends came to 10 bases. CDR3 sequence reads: CASSLSSRLYGYTF. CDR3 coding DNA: TGTGCCAGCAGTTTATCGAGCAGGCTTTATGGCTACACCTTC.

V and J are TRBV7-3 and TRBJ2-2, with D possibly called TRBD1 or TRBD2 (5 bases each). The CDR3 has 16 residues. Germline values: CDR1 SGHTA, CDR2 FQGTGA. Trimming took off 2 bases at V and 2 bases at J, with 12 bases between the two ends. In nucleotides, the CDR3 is TGTGCCAGCAGCTTAGTAGGGGCTAGCAACACCGGGGAGCTGTTTTTT. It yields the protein CASSLVGASNTGELFF. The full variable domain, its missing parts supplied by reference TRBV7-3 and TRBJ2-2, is GAGVSQTPSNKVTEKGKYVELRCDPISGHTALYWYRQSLGQGPEFLIYFQGTGAADDSGLPNDRFFAVRPEGSVSTLKIQRTERGDSAVYLCASSLVGASNTGELFFGEGSRLTVL.

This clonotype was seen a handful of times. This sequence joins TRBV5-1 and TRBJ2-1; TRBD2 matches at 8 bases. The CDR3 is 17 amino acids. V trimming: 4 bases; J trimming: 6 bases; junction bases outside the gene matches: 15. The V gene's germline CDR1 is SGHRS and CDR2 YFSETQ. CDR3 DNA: TGCGCCAGCAGCCGCTTAGGCGGGCGGGAGGCCTCCAATGAGCAGTTCTTC. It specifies CASSRLGGREASNEQFF.

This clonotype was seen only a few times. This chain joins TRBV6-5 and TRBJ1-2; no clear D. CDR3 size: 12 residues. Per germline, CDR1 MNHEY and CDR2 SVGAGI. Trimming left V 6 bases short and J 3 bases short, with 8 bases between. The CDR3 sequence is CASRTPYYGYTF. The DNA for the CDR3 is TGTGCCAGCAGGACTCCGTACTATGGCTACACCTTC.

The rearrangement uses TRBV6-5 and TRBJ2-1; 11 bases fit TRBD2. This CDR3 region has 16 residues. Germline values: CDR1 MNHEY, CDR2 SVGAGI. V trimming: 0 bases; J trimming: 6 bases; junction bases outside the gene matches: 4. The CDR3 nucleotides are TGTGCCAGCAGTTACTCGGGTCTAGCGGGGGGCAATGAGCAGTTCTTC. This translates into CASSYSGLAGGNEQFF.

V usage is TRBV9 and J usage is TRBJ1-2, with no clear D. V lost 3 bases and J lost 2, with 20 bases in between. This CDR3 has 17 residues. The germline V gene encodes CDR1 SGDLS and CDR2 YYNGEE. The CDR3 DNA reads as TGTGCCAGCAGCGAAGGCGGTGAAGGGAGGGCAAACTATGGCTACACCTTC. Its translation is CASSEGGEGRANYGYTF.

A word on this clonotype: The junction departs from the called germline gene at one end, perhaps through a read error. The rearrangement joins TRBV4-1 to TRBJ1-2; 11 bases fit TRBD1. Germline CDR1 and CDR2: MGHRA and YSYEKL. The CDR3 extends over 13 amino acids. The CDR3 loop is CASSQDRGRLGCF. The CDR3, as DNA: TGCGCCAGCAGCCAGGACAGGGGGCGTTTGGGGTGCTTC.

The CDR3 sequence: CASSFDSLGYEQYF. DNA of the CDR3: TGTGCCAGCAGTTTCGACAGTCTTGGCTACGAGCAGTACTTC. The V gene is TRBV12-3 or TRBV12-4, the J gene TRBJ2-7; D perhaps matches TRBD1 (5 bases). V was clipped by 3 bases and J by 3 bases, with 12 bases between them. The CDR3 runs 14 residues.

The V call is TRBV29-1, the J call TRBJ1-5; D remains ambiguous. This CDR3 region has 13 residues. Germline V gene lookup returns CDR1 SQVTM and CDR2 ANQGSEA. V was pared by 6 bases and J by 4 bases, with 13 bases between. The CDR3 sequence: CSVELGVNQPQHF. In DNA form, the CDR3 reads TGCAGCGTGGAGCTAGGTGTGAATCAGCCCCAGCATTTT.

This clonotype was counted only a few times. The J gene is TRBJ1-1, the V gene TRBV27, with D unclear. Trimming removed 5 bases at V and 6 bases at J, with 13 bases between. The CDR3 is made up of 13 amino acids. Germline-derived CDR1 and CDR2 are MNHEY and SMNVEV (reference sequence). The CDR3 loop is CASSPWRFSEAFF. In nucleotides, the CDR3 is TGTGCCAGCAGTCCCTGGAGATTCTCTGAAGCTTTCTTT.

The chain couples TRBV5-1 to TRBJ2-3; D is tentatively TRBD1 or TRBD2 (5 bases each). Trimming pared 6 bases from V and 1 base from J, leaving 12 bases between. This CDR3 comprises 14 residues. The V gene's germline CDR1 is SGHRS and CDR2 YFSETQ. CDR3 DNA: TGCGCCAGCACAGGGCGGGCACGCACAGATACGCAGTATTTT. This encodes CASTGRARTDTQYF.

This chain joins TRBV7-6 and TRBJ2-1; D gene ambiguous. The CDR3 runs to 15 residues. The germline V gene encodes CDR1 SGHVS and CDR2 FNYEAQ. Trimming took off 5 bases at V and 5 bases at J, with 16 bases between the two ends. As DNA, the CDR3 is TGTGCCAGCAGCGCCAACGGCGTGGCCGACAATGAGCAGTTCTTC. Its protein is CASSANGVADNEQFF.

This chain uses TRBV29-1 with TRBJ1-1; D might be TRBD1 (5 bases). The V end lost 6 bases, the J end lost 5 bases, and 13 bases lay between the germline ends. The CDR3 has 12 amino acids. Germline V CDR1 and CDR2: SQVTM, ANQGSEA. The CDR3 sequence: CSVTGPGTEAFF. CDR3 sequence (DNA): TGCAGCGTCACCGGACCAGGGACTGAAGCTTTCTTT.

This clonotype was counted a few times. This CDR3 is CSATIDSATNEKLFF. CDR3 DNA: TGCAGTGCTACCATAGACAGCGCAACTAATGAAAAACTGTTTTTT. V and J are TRBV20-1 and TRBJ1-4; perhaps TRBD1 as D (5 bases). The V end lost 4 bases, the J end lost 0 bases, and 12 bases lay between the germline ends. This CDR3 comprises 15 residues. Germline V gene lookup returns CDR1 DFQATT and CDR2 SNEGSKA (reference sequence).

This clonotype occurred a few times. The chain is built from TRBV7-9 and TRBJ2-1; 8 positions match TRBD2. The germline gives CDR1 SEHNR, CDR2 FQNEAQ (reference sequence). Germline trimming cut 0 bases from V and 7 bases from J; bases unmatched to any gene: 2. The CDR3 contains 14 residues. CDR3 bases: TGTGCCAGCAGCTTAGCACTAGCGGTTAATGAGCAGTTCTTC. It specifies CASSLALAVNEQFF.

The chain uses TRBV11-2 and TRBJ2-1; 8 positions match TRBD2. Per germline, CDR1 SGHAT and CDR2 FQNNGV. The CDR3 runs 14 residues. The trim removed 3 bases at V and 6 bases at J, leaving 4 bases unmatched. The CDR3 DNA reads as TGTGCCAGCAGCTTTACCGGGACTAGCAATGAGCAGTTCTTC. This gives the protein CASSFTGTSNEQFF. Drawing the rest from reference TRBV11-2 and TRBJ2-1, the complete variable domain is EAGVAQSPRYKIIEKRQSVAFWCNPISGHATLYWYQQILGQGPKLLIQFQNNGVVDDSQLPKDRFSAERLKGVDSTLKIQPAKLEDSAVYLCASSFTGTSNEQFFGPGTRLTVL.